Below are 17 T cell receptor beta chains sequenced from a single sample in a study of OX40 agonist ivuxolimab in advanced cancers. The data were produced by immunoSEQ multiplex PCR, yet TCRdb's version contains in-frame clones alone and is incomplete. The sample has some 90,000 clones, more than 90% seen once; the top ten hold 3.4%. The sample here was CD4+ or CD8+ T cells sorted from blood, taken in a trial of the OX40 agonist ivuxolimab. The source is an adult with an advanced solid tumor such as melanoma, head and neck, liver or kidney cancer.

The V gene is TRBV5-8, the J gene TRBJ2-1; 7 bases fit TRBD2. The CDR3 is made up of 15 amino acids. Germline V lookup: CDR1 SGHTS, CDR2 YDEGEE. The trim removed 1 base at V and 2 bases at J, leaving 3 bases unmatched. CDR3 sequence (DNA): TGTGCCAGCAGCTTGAGGACTAGGGCCTACAATGAGCAGTTCTTC. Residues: CASSLRTRAYNEQFF.

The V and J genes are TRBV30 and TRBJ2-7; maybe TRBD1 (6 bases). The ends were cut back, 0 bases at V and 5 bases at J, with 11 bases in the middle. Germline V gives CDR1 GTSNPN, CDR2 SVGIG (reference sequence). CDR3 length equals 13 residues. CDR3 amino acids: CAWSVWSGDEQYF. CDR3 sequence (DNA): TGTGCCTGGAGTGTATGGTCAGGGGACGAGCAGTACTTC.

CDR3 residues: CASSQTGTGANVLTF. The CDR3 nucleotides read TGTGCCAGCAGCCAAACAGGGACTGGGGCCAACGTCCTGACTTTC. V usage is TRBV7-6 and J usage is TRBJ2-6, with a tentative D call TRBD1 (6 bases). The V end lost 5 bases, the J end lost 2 bases, and 10 bases lay between the germline ends. Germline V gene sequence: CDR1 SGHVS, CDR2 FNYEAQ. The CDR3 length is 15 residues.

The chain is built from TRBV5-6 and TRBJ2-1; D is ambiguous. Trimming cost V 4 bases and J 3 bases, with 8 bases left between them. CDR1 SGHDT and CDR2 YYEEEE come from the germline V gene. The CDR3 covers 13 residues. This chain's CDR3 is CASSKELYNEQFF. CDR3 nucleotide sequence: TGTGCCAGCAGCAAAGAGCTCTACAATGAGCAGTTCTTC.

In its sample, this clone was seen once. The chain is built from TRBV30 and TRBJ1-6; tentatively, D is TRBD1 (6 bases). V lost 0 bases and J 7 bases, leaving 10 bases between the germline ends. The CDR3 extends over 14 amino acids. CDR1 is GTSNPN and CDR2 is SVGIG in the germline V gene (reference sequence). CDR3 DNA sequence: TGTGCCTGGAGTGTAGGGGGTCAAAATTCACCCCTCCACTTT. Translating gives CAWSVGGQNSPLHF. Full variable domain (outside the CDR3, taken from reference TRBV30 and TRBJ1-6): SQTIHQWPATLVQPVGSPLSLECTVEGTSNPNLYWYRQAAGRGLQLLFYSVGIGQISSEVPQNLSASRPQDRQFILSSKKLLLSDSGFYLCAWSVGGQNSPLHFGNGTRLTVT.

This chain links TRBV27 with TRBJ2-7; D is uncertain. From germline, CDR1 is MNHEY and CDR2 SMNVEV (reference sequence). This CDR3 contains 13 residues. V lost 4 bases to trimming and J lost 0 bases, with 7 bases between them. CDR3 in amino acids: CASSSLPSYEQYF. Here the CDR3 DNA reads TGTGCCAGCAGTTCCCTTCCCTCCTACGAGCAGTACTTC.

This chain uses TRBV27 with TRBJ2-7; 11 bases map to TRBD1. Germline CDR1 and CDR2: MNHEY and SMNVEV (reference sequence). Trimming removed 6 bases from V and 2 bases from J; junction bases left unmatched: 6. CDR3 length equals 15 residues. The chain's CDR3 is CASSPRGQGAYEQYF. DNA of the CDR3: TGTGCCAGCAGCCCAAGGGGACAGGGGGCCTACGAGCAGTACTTC.

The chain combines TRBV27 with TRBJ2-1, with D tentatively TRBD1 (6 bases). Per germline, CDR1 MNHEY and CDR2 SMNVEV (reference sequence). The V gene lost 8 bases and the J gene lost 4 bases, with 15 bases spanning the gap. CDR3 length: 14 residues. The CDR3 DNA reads TGTGCCAGCGGGTACCCGGACAGTTACAATGAGCAGTTCTTC. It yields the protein CASGYPDSYNEQFF.

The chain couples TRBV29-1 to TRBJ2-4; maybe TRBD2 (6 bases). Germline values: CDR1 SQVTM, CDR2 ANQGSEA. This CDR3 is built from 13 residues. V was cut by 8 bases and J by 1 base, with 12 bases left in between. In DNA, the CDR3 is TGCAGCAGGGGACTGAGGGCCAAAAACATTCAGTACTTC. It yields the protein CSRGLRAKNIQYF.

The CDR3 reads CASSPEETQYF. For the CDR3, the DNA is TGTGCCAGCAGCCCCGAAGAGACCCAGTACTTC. The chain has TRBV2 and TRBJ2-5, with D unresolved. The CDR3 totals 11 residues. V was clipped by 6 bases and J by 3 bases, with 5 bases between them. Germline V CDR1 and CDR2: SNHLY, FYNNEI.

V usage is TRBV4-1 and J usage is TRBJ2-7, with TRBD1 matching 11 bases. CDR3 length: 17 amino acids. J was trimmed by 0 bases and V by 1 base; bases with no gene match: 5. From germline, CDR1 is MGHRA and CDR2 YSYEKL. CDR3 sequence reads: CASSQVGGTGGSYEQYF. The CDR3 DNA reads TGCGCCAGCAGCCAAGTAGGCGGGACAGGGGGCTCCTACGAGCAGTACTTC.

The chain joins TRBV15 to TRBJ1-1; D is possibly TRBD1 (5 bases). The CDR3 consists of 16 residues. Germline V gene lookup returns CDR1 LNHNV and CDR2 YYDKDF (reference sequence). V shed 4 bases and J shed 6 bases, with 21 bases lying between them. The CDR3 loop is CATSNRDYNLGAEAFF. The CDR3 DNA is TGTGCCACCAGCAACCGGGACTACAATTTGGGCGCTGAAGCTTTCTTT.

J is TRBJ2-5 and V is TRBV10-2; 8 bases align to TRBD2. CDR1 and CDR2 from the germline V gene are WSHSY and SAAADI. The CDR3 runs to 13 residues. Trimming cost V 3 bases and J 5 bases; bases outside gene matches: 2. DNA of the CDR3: TGCGCCAGCAGTGACGGGGGGGAGGAGACCCAGTACTTC. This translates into CASSDGGEETQYF.

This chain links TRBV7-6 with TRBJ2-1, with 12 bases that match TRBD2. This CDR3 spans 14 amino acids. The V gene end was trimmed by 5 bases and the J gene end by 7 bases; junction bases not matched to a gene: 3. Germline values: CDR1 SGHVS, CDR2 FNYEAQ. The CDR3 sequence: CASSRTSGVNEQFF. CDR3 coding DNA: TGTGCCAGCAGCCGGACTAGCGGGGTGAATGAGCAGTTCTTC. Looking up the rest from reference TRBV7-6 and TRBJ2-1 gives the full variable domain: GAGVSQSPRYKVTKRGQDVALRCDPISGHVSLYWYRQALGQGPEFLTYFNYEAQQDKSGLPNDRFSAERPEGSISTLTIQRTEQRDSAMYRCASSRTSGVNEQFFGPGTRLTVL.

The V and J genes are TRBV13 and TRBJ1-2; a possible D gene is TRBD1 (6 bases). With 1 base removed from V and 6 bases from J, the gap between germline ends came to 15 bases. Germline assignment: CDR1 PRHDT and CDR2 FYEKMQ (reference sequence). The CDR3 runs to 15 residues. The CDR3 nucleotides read TGTGCCAGCAGCTTAGAAGCCAAGGGGGTGGATGGCTACACCTTC. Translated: CASSLEAKGVDGYTF.

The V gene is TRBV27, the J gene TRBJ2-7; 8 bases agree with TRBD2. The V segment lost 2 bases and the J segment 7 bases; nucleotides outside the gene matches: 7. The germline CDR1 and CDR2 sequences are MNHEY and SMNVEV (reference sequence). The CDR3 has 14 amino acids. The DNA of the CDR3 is TGTGCCAGCAGTTTAGCAGCGGGGGTAATGGAGCAGTACTTC. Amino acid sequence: CASSLAAGVMEQYF.

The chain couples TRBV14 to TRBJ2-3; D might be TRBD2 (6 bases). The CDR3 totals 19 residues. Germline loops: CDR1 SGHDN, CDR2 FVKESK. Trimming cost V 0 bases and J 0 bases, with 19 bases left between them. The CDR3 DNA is TGTGCCAGCAGCCAAGACCATGGGCTTAGCGGCTTTAGCACAGATACGCAGTATTTT. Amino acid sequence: CASSQDHGLSGFSTDTQYF.